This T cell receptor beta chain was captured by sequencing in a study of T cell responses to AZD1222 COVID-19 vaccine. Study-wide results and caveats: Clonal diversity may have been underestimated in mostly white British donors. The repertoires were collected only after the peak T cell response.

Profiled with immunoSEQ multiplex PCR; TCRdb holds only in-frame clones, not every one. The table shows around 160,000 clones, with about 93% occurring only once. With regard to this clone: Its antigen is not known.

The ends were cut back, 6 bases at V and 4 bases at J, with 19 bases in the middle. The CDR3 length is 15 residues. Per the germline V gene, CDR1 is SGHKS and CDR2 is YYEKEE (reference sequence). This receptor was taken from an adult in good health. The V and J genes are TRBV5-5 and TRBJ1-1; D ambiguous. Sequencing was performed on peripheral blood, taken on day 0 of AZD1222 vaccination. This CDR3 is CASTSEGPIGTEAFF. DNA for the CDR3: TGTGCCAGCACCTCGGAGGGCCCTATAGGCACTGAAGCTTTCTTT.